The 29 T cell receptor beta chains below all came from one sample that was sequenced in a study of T cell responses to AZD1222 COVID-19 vaccine. Some clones are missing from TCRdb's copy, which holds only in-frame ones; the method was immunoSEQ multiplex PCR. The sample shows around 99,000 clones, approximately 90% of them seen only once. Sample: peripheral blood, taken on day 0 of AZD1222 vaccination. Receptors were obtained from an adult in good health.

This chain joins TRBV6-5 and TRBJ1-6, with 7 bases fitting TRBD1. Germline lookup yields CDR1 MNHEY and CDR2 SVGAGI. The CDR3 spans 14 residues. Losses at the gene ends were 2 bases for V and 10 bases for J; bases not matched to a gene: 5. In DNA, the CDR3 is TGTGCCAGCAGTTACGGGGACAGTGGATCACCCCTCCACTTT. Translation gives CASSYGDSGSPLHF.

The genes are TRBV5-4 and TRBJ1-2; 10 nucleotides match TRBD1. CDR1 is SGHNT and CDR2 is YYREEE in the germline V gene (reference sequence). This CDR3 comprises 15 residues. Trimming removed 5 bases from V and 3 bases from J; junction bases left unmatched: 7. The CDR3 here is CASSSGTGEDYGYTF. The CDR3 DNA reads TGTGCCAGCAGTTCCGGGACAGGGGAAGACTATGGCTACACCTTC.

The chain uses TRBV5-4 and TRBJ1-1; possible D gene TRBD1, 6 bases. This CDR3 comprises 15 residues. V was pared by 4 bases and J by 5 bases, with 18 bases between. CDR1 is SGHNT, CDR2 YYREEE, per germline (reference sequence). Here the CDR3 DNA reads TGTGCCAGCAGCGCGGGCCAGGGACAAGGAACTGAAGCTTTCTTT. Translated, it gives CASSAGQGQGTEAFF. Drawing the rest from reference TRBV5-4 and TRBJ1-1, the complete variable domain is ETGVTQSPTHLIKTRGQQVTLRCSSQSGHNTVSWYQQALGQGPQFIFQYYREEENGRGNFPPRFSGLQFPNYSSELNVNALELDDSALYLCASSAGQGQGTEAFFGQGTRLTVV.

The chain joins TRBV5-4 to TRBJ1-1, with D possibly being TRBD1 (6 bases). V was shortened by 4 bases and J by 8 bases, with 9 bases between the two germline ends. The V gene's germline CDR1 is SGHNT and CDR2 YYREEE (reference sequence). This CDR3 is 11 amino acids long. The CDR3 DNA reads as TGTGCCAGCAGCCGAGGGACAGAAGCTTTCTTT. Protein product: CASSRGTEAFF. Variable domain in full (rest from reference TRBV5-4 and TRBJ1-1): ETGVTQSPTHLIKTRGQQVTLRCSSQSGHNTVSWYQQALGQGPQFIFQYYREEENGRGNFPPRFSGLQFPNYSSELNVNALELDDSALYLCASSRGTEAFFGQGTRLTVV.

The J gene is TRBJ1-1, the V gene TRBV6-5; D is uncertain. This CDR3 has 11 amino acids. V lost 7 bases to trimming and J lost 7 bases, with 10 bases between them. Germline CDR1 MNHEY, CDR2 SVGAGI. CDR3 DNA: TGTGCCAGCATTCGACACGGTGAAGCTTTCTTT. Protein: CASIRHGEAFF.

The CDR3 loop reads CASSPQGEPYNEQFF. In DNA form, the CDR3 reads TGTGCCAGTAGTCCCCAGGGGGAACCCTACAATGAGCAGTTCTTC. This chain joins TRBV19 and TRBJ2-1; 7 nucleotides align to TRBD1. Germline CDR1 reads LNHDA; CDR2 reads SQIVND (reference sequence). Trimming took 5 bases from V and 2 from J; bases not matched to a gene: 6. This CDR3 has 15 amino acids.

The chain is built from TRBV18 and TRBJ1-1; D is unresolved. The germline CDR1 and CDR2 sequences are KGHSH and LQKENI. CDR3 size: 15 residues. V lost 3 bases, J lost 5 bases, and 16 bases lay in between. CDR3 sequence (DNA): TGTGCCAGCTCACCTCAAACGGTACTGAGGACTGAAGCTTTCTTT. Protein: CASSPQTVLRTEAFF.

CDR3 bases: TGTGCCAGCAGTTTATCTGGCGAGTCAGGTCGACAGCCCCAGCATTTT. This codes for CASSLSGESGRQPQHF. The genes are TRBV27 and TRBJ1-5; D unclear. Per germline, CDR1 MNHEY and CDR2 SMNVEV (reference sequence). The V end lost 0 bases, the J end lost 7 bases, and 16 bases lay between the germline ends. The CDR3 sequence is 16 residues long.

This chain uses TRBV5-1 with TRBJ1-2; TRBD1 might be the D (6 bases). In germline, CDR1 is SGHRS, CDR2 YFSETQ. The V gene lost 2 bases and the J gene lost 2 bases, with 10 bases spanning the gap. CDR3 length: 14 amino acids. CDR3 residues: CASSFRRGNYGYTF. The CDR3 DNA is TGCGCCAGCAGCTTTCGTAGGGGGAACTATGGCTACACCTTC.

CDR3 sequence reads: CASSDPGAGYTF. The CDR3 DNA sequence: TGTGCCAGCAGTGATCCGGGGGCAGGCTACACCTTC. The rearrangement links TRBV2 to TRBJ1-2; D is possibly TRBD1 (6 bases). V gave up 3 bases and J gave up 8 bases, with 10 bases separating them. Per germline, CDR1 SNHLY and CDR2 FYNNEI. The CDR3 spans 12 residues.

V usage is TRBV6-5 and J usage is TRBJ2-1, with D perhaps TRBD1 (5 bases). Trimming shortened V by 5 bases and J by 1 base, and 12 bases separated the two germline ends. Germline CDR1 and CDR2: MNHEY and SVGAGI. The CDR3 has 15 residues. CDR3 in DNA: TGTGCCAGCAGTAAACAGGATCTTTCCTACAATGAGCAGTTCTTC. Its translation is CASSKQDLSYNEQFF.

J is TRBJ2-1 and V is TRBV14, with D perhaps matching TRBD1 (5 bases). The V gene lost 4 bases and the J gene lost 13 bases, with 14 bases spanning the gap. Germline lookup yields CDR1 SGHDN and CDR2 FVKESK. The CDR3 covers 12 residues. The CDR3 sequence: CASSPDLGAQFF. CDR3 DNA: TGTGCCAGCAGCCCGGACCTTGGGGCCCAGTTCTTC. Complete variable domain (other parts from reference TRBV14 and TRBJ2-1): EAGVTQFPSHSVIEKGQTVTLRCDPISGHDNLYWYRRVMGKEIKFLLHFVKESKQDESGMPNNRFLAERTGGTYSTLKVQPAELEDSGVYFCASSPDLGAQFFGPGTRLTVL.

This clone occurred once. The CDR3 is CAWSVIQGDYEQYF. As DNA, the CDR3 is TGTGCCTGGAGTGTAATACAGGGGGATTACGAGCAGTACTTC. The chain recombines TRBV30 with TRBJ2-7; TRBD1 agrees at 8 bases. Germline trimming cut 0 bases from V and 4 bases from J; bases unmatched to any gene: 5. The V gene's germline CDR1 is GTSNPN and CDR2 SVGIG (reference sequence). The CDR3 sequence is 14 residues long.

The rearrangement joins TRBV5-1 to TRBJ1-1; possibly TRBD1 for D (5 bases). CDR3 length: 13 amino acids. Germline-derived CDR1 and CDR2 are SGHRS and YFSETQ. Trimming took 1 base from V and 3 from J, leaving 7 bases between them. CDR3 protein: CASSLTGDTEAFF. CDR3 DNA: TGCGCCAGCAGCTTGACGGGGGACACTGAAGCTTTCTTT. Full variable domain (missing parts from reference TRBV5-1 and TRBJ1-1): KAGVTQTPRYLIKTRGQQVTLSCSPISGHRSVSWYQQTPGQGLQFLFEYFSETQRNKGNFPGRFSGRQFSNSRSEMNVSTLELGDSALYLCASSLTGDTEAFFGQGTRLTVV.

The chain links TRBV7-6 to TRBJ1-4; 9 bases match TRBD1. Germline V gene sequence: CDR1 SGHVS, CDR2 FNYEAQ. The CDR3 extends over 18 amino acids. V was clipped by 1 base and J by 5 bases; unmatched bases: 11. In DNA, the CDR3 is TGTGCCAGCAGCTTAGTTCCGACCCGGACAGGGGCAAATGAAAAACTGTTTTTT. It translates to CASSLVPTRTGANEKLFF. Full variable domain (outside the CDR3, taken from reference TRBV7-6 and TRBJ1-4): GAGVSQSPRYKVTKRGQDVALRCDPISGHVSLYWYRQALGQGPEFLTYFNYEAQQDKSGLPNDRFSAERPEGSISTLTIQRTEQRDSAMYRCASSLVPTRTGANEKLFFGSGTQLSVL.

This clone was detected once. V and J are TRBV9 and TRBJ2-2; D is possibly TRBD2 (6 bases). The CDR3 is made up of 15 amino acids. Trimming stripped 0 bases from V and 0 bases from J, with 6 bases between. CDR1 is SGDLS and CDR2 is YYNGEE in the germline V gene. CDR3 DNA sequence: TGTGCCAGCAGCGTAGGGGGGGCGAACACCGGGGAGCTGTTTTTT. It codes for CASSVGGANTGELFF.

The chain employs TRBV5-5 and TRBJ1-3; 11 bases agree with TRBD1. The V and J ends lost 4 bases and 3 bases, in that order; junction bases with no gene match: 9. CDR3 length equals 17 residues. CDR1 SGHKS and CDR2 YYEKEE come from the germline V gene (reference sequence). CDR3 nucleotides: TGTGCCAGCAGCACGGGGACAGGGGGTTTTTATGGAAACACCATATATTTT. Translating gives CASSTGTGGFYGNTIYF. Supplemented by reference TRBV5-5 and TRBJ1-3, the full variable domain reads DAGVTQSPTHLIKTRGQQVTLRCSPISGHKSVSWYQQVLGQGPQFIFQYYEKEERGRGNFPDRFSARQFPNYSSELNVNALLLGDSALYLCASSTGTGGFYGNTIYFGEGSWLTVV.

V is TRBV2 and J is TRBJ2-1; 11 bases match TRBD2. Trimming took 7 bases from V and 5 from J; bases not matched to a gene: 7. Per the germline V gene, CDR1 is SNHLY and CDR2 is FYNNEI. This CDR3 is 15 amino acids long. CDR3 amino acids: CASKYGTSGDNEQFF. CDR3 DNA sequence: TGTGCCAGCAAGTATGGGACTAGCGGAGACAATGAGCAGTTCTTC.

This sequence joins TRBV11-2 and TRBJ2-1, with a tentative D call TRBD2 (5 bases). The germline CDR1 and CDR2 sequences are SGHAT and FQNNGV. The V gene lost 5 bases and the J gene lost 0 bases, with 8 bases spanning the gap. The CDR3 consists of 14 residues. In DNA form, the CDR3 reads TGTGCCAGCAGCGGGAGTTCCTCCTACAATGAGCAGTTCTTC. This encodes CASSGSSSYNEQFF.

The chain combines TRBV11-2 with TRBJ2-7; no reliable D call. The V gene's germline CDR1 is SGHAT and CDR2 FQNNGV. The V end was cut by 9 bases, the J end by 9 bases, with 27 bases between. CDR3 length: 15 amino acids. CDR3 sequence reads: CASLATGPLGSVQYF. The CDR3 nucleotides read TGTGCCAGTTTGGCGACCGGGCCCCTAGGCAGTGTGCAGTACTTC.

Written as DNA, the CDR3 is TGTGCCACCTCCCCTAGGCCCCAGTACTTC. This sequence encodes CATSPRPQYF. This rearrangement joins TRBV2 to TRBJ2-5, with D hard to call. This CDR3 is built from 10 residues. CDR1 and CDR2 (germline): SNHLY, FYNNEI. V dropped 10 bases and J dropped 9 bases, with 12 bases sitting between them. Looking up the rest from reference TRBV2 and TRBJ2-5 gives the full variable domain: EPEVTQTPSHQVTQMGQEVILRCVPISNHLYFYWYRQILGQKVEFLVSFYNNEISEKSEIFDDQFSVERPDGSNFTLKIRSTKLEDSAMYFCATSPRPQYFGPGTRLLVL.

This chain connects TRBV10-3 to TRBJ1-5; D ambiguous. Per the germline V gene, CDR1 is ENHRY and CDR2 is SYGVKD. V was pared by 6 bases and J by 6 bases, with 15 bases between. The CDR3 is 14 amino acids. The CDR3 DNA reads as TGTGCCATCAGCGGTTCGGGCGTCGGTCAGCCCCAGCATTTT. It is translated as CAISGSGVGQPQHF.

V is TRBV3-1 (or the pseudogene TRBV3-2) and J is TRBJ2-2; possible D gene TRBD2, 5 bases. Per the germline V gene, CDR1 is LGHDT and CDR2 is YNNKEL (reference sequence). The CDR3 sequence is 11 residues long. Trimming left V 8 bases short and J 7 bases short, with 8 bases between. The DNA for the CDR3 is TGTGCCAGCGAGGGCCACGGGGAGCTGTTTTTT. This encodes CASEGHGELFF.

V and J are TRBV6-5 and TRBJ2-7, with D tentatively TRBD1 (6 bases). This CDR3 contains 13 residues. Germline V gene sequence: CDR1 MNHEY, CDR2 SVGAGI. Trimming stripped 2 bases from V and 4 bases from J, with 9 bases between. The CDR3 loop reads CASSYRGWYEQYF. The CDR3 bases are TGTGCCAGCAGTTACAGGGGGTGGTACGAGCAGTACTTC.

Only a few counts were recorded for this clone. CDR3 DNA: TGTGCCAGCCGCCCCCCTGACAGGAATTCACCCCTCCACTTT. This translates into CASRPPDRNSPLHF. The rearrangement uses TRBV28 and TRBJ1-6, with D maybe TRBD1 (6 bases). The CDR3 is made up of 14 amino acids. Trimming took 8 bases from V and 7 from J, leaving 15 bases between them. Germline V gene sequence: CDR1 MDHEN, CDR2 SYDVKM.

The rearrangement links TRBV5-1 to TRBJ2-1; 12 nucleotides agree with TRBD2. Germline values: CDR1 SGHRS, CDR2 YFSETQ. CDR3 length equals 17 residues. The ends lost 0 bases at V and 8 bases at J; junction bases unmatched: 9. CDR3 bases: TGCGCCAGCAGCTTGGAGCTAGCGGGAGGGCCTAGGCATGAGCAGTTCTTC. Translating gives CASSLELAGGPRHEQFF.

V usage is TRBV6-5 and J usage is TRBJ1-6; 7 nucleotides match TRBD1. CDR1 and CDR2 from the germline V gene are MNHEY and SVGAGI. The J segment lost 7 bases and the V segment lost 5 bases, leaving 5 bases of the junction unmatched. The CDR3 runs to 14 residues. The CDR3 region has the DNA TGTGCCAGCAGTCAGACAGGGACCAATTCACCCCTCCACTTT. This codes for CASSQTGTNSPLHF.

The V call is TRBV3-1 (or the pseudogene TRBV3-2), the J call TRBJ2-5, with TRBD1 matching 7 bases. Looked up from germline, CDR1 is LGHDT and CDR2 is YNNKEL (reference sequence). J gave up 5 bases and V 4 bases, and 7 bases lay outside the gene matches. The CDR3 loop spans 14 amino acids. The CDR3 is CASSPSDRVETQYF. In DNA form, the CDR3 reads TGTGCCAGCAGCCCCTCTGACAGGGTTGAGACCCAGTACTTC.

The rearrangement links TRBV9 to TRBJ2-7; 10 nucleotides align to TRBD2. The CDR3 consists of 16 residues. The junction had 8 bases not matched to a gene; V was cut back by 0 bases and J by 5 bases. Germline values: CDR1 SGDLS, CDR2 YYNGEE. The CDR3: CASSVGIASGSNEQYF. DNA of the CDR3: TGTGCCAGCAGCGTAGGTATCGCTAGCGGGAGTAACGAGCAGTACTTC.